The 12 T cell receptor beta chains below come from one sample, sequenced in a study of cytomegalovirus exposure and HLA in healthy donors. PCR primers comprised 60 Vbeta and 13 Jbeta primers. Produced via immunoSEQ multiplex PCR; TCRdb's table is partial and in-frame only. The table shows about 120,000 clones, with 74% occurring only once. Input material: PBMCs. The receptors stem from a human donor in good health.

This clone was observed a few times. This chain connects TRBV18 to TRBJ2-1, with TRBD1 identical over 9 bases. Germline V gene lookup returns CDR1 KGHSH and CDR2 LQKENI. Trimming took 4 bases from V and 7 from J; bases not matched to a gene: 8. The CDR3 consists of 15 residues. The CDR3 sequence is CASSRGRDRENEQFF. The CDR3 DNA is TGTGCCAGCTCACGCGGCCGGGACAGGGAAAATGAGCAGTTCTTC.

The rearrangement uses TRBV29-1 and TRBJ2-3; D is undetermined. Trimming cost V 7 bases and J 2 bases, with 10 bases left between them. The CDR3 consists of 12 residues. From germline, CDR1 is SQVTM and CDR2 ANQGSEA. CDR3 protein: CSAVGPTDTQYF. In DNA, the CDR3 is TGCAGCGCCGTTGGGCCCACAGATACGCAGTATTTT.

The chain carries TRBV13 and TRBJ2-1, with 8 bases that match TRBD1. Per the germline V gene, CDR1 is PRHDT and CDR2 is FYEKMQ (reference sequence). CDR3 length equals 15 residues. The J segment lost 5 bases and the V segment lost 4 bases, leaving 7 bases of the junction unmatched. DNA of the CDR3: TGTGCCAGCAGCTCCAGCAGGGGGCTCAACAATGAGCAGTTCTTC. Its translation is CASSSSRGLNNEQFF.

The J gene is TRBJ2-3, the V gene TRBV30; a weak D match, TRBD1 (5 bases). V was shortened by 2 bases and J by 4 bases, with 7 bases between the two germline ends. The CDR3 spans 12 residues. Per germline, CDR1 GTSNPN and CDR2 SVGIG (reference sequence). DNA of the CDR3: TGTGCCTGGAGTCCAGGGTCAGATACGCAGTATTTT. Translated, it gives CAWSPGSDTQYF.

The rearrangement joins TRBV5-1 to TRBJ2-6; 8 bases line up with TRBD2. Looked up from germline, CDR1 is SGHRS and CDR2 is YFSETQ. J was trimmed by 2 bases and V by 0 bases; bases with no gene match: 4. This CDR3 region has 17 residues. The CDR3 DNA reads as TGCGCCAGCAGCTTGGAAGGGCGGGGGGCTGGGGCCAACGTCCTGACTTTC. Protein sequence: CASSLEGRGAGANVLTF.

This clone turned up a few times. This chain links TRBV7-8 with TRBJ1-2; D may be TRBD1 (5 bases). The CDR3 is 11 amino acids. Germline V CDR1 and CDR2: SGHVS, FQNEAQ. The V gene lost 5 bases and the J gene lost 10 bases, with 11 bases spanning the gap. The CDR3 region is CASSPTGYYTF. The CDR3 DNA is TGTGCCAGCAGCCCCACAGGTTACTACACCTTC.

The chain is built from TRBV7-2 and TRBJ2-7; the D gene is possibly TRBD2 (5 bases). V shed 0 bases and J shed 2 bases, with 8 bases lying between them. The CDR3 length is 14 residues. Germline V lookup: CDR1 SGHTA, CDR2 FQGNSA. CDR3 amino acids: CASSLAAEAYEQYF. DNA of the CDR3: TGTGCCAGCAGCTTAGCGGCGGAGGCCTACGAGCAGTACTTC.

This chain connects TRBV30 to TRBJ1-2; D gene uncertain. Per the germline V gene, CDR1 is GTSNPN and CDR2 is SVGIG (reference sequence). This CDR3 is 17 amino acids long. Trimming pared 3 bases from V and 1 base from J, leaving 21 bases between. The DNA for the CDR3 is TGTGCCTGGAGACACGGTCGGCGGGCGGCGGGTAACTATGGCTACACCTTC. Encoded protein: CAWRHGRRAAGNYGYTF.

V is TRBV27 and J is TRBJ2-1; TRBD2 matches 8 bases. The ends lost 5 bases at V and 6 bases at J; junction bases unmatched: 9. The germline V gene has CDR1 MNHEY and CDR2 SMNVEV (reference sequence). The CDR3 sequence is 15 residues long. The CDR3 nucleotides read TGTGCCAGCAGTCCCCCCGAGCGGGAGCTCAATGAGCAGTTCTTC. Its protein product is CASSPPERELNEQFF.

Many counts were recorded for this clone. This sequence joins TRBV7-9 and TRBJ1-1; D not resolved. Between the trimmed V and J ends, which lost 6 bases and 10 bases, there was a span of 18 bases. The CDR3 extends over 13 amino acids. The germline gives CDR1 SEHNR, CDR2 FQNEAQ (reference sequence). CDR3 sequence reads: CASSPRRDGRAFF. The CDR3 DNA is TGTGCCAGCAGTCCCCGGAGAGACGGGAGAGCTTTCTTT.

V gene TRBV7-9 combines with J gene TRBJ1-2; TRBD1 might be the D (5 bases). This CDR3 is built from 17 residues. The V gene lost 9 bases and the J gene lost 0 bases, with 23 bases spanning the gap. CDR1 and CDR2 from the germline V gene are SEHNR and FQNEAQ (reference sequence). CDR3 sequence (DNA): TGTGCCAGTGGGTCTGGGGATGGGGCCGGAGCTAACTATGGCTACACCTTC. Translation gives CASGSGDGAGANYGYTF.

This clone was picked up a small number of times. The chain combines TRBV13 with TRBJ2-5; the match to TRBD2 covers 8 bases. This CDR3 spans 15 amino acids. Germline V gives CDR1 PRHDT, CDR2 FYEKMQ (reference sequence). V trimming: 5 bases; J trimming: 2 bases; junction bases outside the gene matches: 7. CDR3 coding DNA: TGTGCCAGCAGCCCCGGACTAGCCCGGCAAGAGACCCAGTACTTC. This encodes CASSPGLARQETQYF.